This passage covers 6 T cell receptor beta chains from one sample sequenced in a study of patients and donors after allogeneic stem cell transplantation (dated by TCRdb to the early 2020s). The library was generated by RT-PCR. The sample was run on a NextSeq 550. Clones were called with MiXCR by TCRdb after fastp trimmed the public reads at Q25, and only in-frame beta chains were retained. Every entry covers one CDR3 protein and lists the most common genes and DNA from its rows. The sample table holds roughly 190,000 distinct CDR3 sequences, of which less than 45% were seen once. Around 35% of the sample is taken by the ten largest. The source material was blood, either unsorted or a sorted T cell fraction (not recorded which). The receptor set was obtained from a human donor who was either an allogeneic HSCT recipient or a stem cell or donor lymphocyte infusion donor (not recorded which). It is not recorded whose cells these are; they may come from a transplant donor.

This clonotype was seen just once. The chain employs TRBV12-3 or TRBV12-4 and TRBJ2-3; maybe TRBD2 (6 bases). V lost 6 bases to trimming and J lost 2 bases, with 12 bases between them. The CDR3 has 14 residues. CDR3 sequence (DNA): TGTGCCAGCAGAACTGGACTACACACAGATACGCAGTATTTT. Its translation is CASRTGLHTDTQYF.

This chain joins TRBV2 and TRBJ1-2, with D uncertain. Germline V lookup: CDR1 SNHLY, CDR2 FYNNEI. This CDR3 contains 14 residues. V shed 8 bases and J shed 4 bases, with 17 bases lying between them. In nucleotides, the CDR3 is TGTGCCAGCCCCGGCCAGAATCATATCTATGGCTACACCTTC. This translates into CASPGQNHIYGYTF. The complete variable domain, with remaining parts taken from reference TRBV2 and TRBJ1-2, reads EPEVTQTPSHQVTQMGQEVILRCVPISNHLYFYWYRQILGQKVEFLVSFYNNEISEKSEIFDDQFSVERPDGSNFTLKIRSTKLEDSAMYFCASPGQNHIYGYTFGSGTRLTVV.

This clonotype turned up a few times. CDR3 sequence: CASSGGTPIYGYTF. In DNA form, the CDR3 reads TGTGCCAGCAGTGGGGGGACTCCTATTTATGGCTACACCTTC. The gene calls are TRBV9 and TRBJ1-2, with D possibly being TRBD1 (5 bases). The V end lost 5 bases, the J end lost 5 bases, and 16 bases lay between the germline ends. The CDR3 has 14 amino acids. Germline V gives CDR1 SGDLS, CDR2 YYNGEE. The whole variable domain, filled in from reference TRBV9 and TRBJ1-2, reads DSGVTQTPKHLITATGQRVTLRCSPRSGDLSVYWYQQSLDQGLQFLIQYYNGEERAKGNILERFSAQQFPDLHSELNLSSLELGDSALYFCASSGGTPIYGYTFGSGTRLTVV.

The chain has TRBV5-1 and TRBJ1-6; 7 nucleotides match TRBD1. The germline V gene has CDR1 SGHRS and CDR2 YFSETQ. The junction had 5 bases not matched to a gene; V was cut back by 4 bases and J by 10 bases. The CDR3 loop spans 13 amino acids. CDR3 residues: CASSDRVRSPLHF. CDR3 bases: TGCGCCAGCAGCGACAGGGTACGGTCACCCCTCCACTTT.

The table lists this clonotype with a few counts. The chain is built from TRBV18 and TRBJ1-1, with D uncertain. In germline, CDR1 is KGHSH, CDR2 LQKENI. The CDR3 sequence is 15 residues long. The V gene lost 1 base and the J gene lost 2 bases, with 11 bases spanning the gap. CDR3 DNA: TGTGCCAGCTCACCACTGGCAGAAGAAAACACTGAAGCTTTCTTT. Its protein is CASSPLAEENTEAFF.

The chain employs TRBV30 and TRBJ2-1; D not certain. With 0 bases removed from V and 10 bases from J, the gap between germline ends came to 7 bases. Germline CDR1 and CDR2: GTSNPN and SVGIG (reference sequence). The CDR3 totals 11 residues. CDR3 sequence: CAWSVLYEQFF. Written as DNA, the CDR3 is TGTGCCTGGAGTGTACTCTACGAGCAGTTCTTC.